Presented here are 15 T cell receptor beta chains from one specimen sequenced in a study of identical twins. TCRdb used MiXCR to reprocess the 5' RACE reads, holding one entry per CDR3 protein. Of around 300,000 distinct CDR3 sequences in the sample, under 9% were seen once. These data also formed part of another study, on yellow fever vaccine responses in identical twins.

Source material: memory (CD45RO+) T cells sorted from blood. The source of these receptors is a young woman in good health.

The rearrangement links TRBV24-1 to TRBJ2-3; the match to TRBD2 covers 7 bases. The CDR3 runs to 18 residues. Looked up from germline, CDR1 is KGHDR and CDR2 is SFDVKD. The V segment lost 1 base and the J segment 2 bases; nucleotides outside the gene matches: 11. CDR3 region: CATSDFYAGGSPTDTQYF. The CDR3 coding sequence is TGTGCCACCAGTGATTTCTACGCGGGCGGGAGCCCCACAGATACGCAGTATTTT.

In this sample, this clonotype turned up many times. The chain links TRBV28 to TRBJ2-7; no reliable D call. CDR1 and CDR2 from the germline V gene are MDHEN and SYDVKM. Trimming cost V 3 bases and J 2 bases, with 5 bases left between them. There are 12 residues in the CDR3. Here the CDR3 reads CASSLEPYEQYF. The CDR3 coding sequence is TGTGCCAGCAGTTTGGAGCCCTACGAGCAGTACTTC.

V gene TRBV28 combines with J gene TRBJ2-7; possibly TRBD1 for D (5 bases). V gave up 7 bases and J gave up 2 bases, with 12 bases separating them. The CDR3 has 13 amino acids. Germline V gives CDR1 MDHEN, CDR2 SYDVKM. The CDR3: CASTSGIAYEQYF. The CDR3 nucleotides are TGTGCCAGCACCTCAGGGATAGCCTACGAGCAGTACTTC.

The CDR3 DNA is TGTGCCAGCAGTTTACCCAATACAGGATCCTATGGCTACACCTTC. It yields the protein CASSLPNTGSYGYTF. The V gene is TRBV28, the J gene TRBJ1-2, with D perhaps TRBD1 (5 bases). V shed 2 bases and J shed 4 bases, with 14 bases lying between them. CDR1 is MDHEN, CDR2 SYDVKM, per germline. The CDR3 extends over 15 amino acids.

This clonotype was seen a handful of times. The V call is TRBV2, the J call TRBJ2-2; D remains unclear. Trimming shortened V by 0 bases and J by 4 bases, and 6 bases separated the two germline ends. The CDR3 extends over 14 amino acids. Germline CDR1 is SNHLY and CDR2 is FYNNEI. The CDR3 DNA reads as TGTGCCAGCAGTGAAGCGACCGGCACCGGGGAGCTGTTTTTT. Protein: CASSEATGTGELFF.

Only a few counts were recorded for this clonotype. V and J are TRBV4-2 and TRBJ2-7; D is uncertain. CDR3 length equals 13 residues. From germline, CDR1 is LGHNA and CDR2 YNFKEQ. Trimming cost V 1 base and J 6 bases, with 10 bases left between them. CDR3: CASSQVVGGEQYV. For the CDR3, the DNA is TGTGCCAGCAGCCAAGTAGTGGGTGGCGAGCAGTACGTC.

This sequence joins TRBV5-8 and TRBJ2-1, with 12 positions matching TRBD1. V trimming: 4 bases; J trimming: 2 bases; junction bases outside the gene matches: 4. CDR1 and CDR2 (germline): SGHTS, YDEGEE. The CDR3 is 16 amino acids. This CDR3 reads CASSQGTGGTYNEQFF. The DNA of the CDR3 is TGTGCCAGCAGCCAAGGGACAGGGGGCACCTACAATGAGCAGTTCTTC.

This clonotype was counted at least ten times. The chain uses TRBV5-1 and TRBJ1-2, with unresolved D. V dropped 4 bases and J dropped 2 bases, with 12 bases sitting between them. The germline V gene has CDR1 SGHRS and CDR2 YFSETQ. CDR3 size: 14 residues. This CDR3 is CASSDHRGNYGYTF. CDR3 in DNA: TGCGCCAGCAGCGACCACCGGGGAAACTATGGCTACACCTTC.

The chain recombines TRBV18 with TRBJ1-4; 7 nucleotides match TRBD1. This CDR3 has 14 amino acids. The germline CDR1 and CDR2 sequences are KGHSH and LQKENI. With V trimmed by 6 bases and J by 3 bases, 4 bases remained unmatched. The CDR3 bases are TGTGCCAGCTCCGTACAGGGGCCTAATGAAAAACTGTTTTTT. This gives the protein CASSVQGPNEKLFF.

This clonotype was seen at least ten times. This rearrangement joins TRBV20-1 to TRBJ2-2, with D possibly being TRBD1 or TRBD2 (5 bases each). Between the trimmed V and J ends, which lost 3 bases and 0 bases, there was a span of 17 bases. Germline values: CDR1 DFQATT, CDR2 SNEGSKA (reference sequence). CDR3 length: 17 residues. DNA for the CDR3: TGCAGTGCTAGCGGGGCTTGGCCCCCAGCGAACACCGGGGAGCTGTTTTTT. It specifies CSASGAWPPANTGELFF.

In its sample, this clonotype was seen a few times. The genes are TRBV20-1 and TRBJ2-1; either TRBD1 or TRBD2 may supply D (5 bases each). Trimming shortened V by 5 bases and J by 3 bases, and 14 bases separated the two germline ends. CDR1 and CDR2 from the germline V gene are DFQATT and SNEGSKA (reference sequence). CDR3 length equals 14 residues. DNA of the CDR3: TGCAGTGCTCCCCGGGACCCTGTCTACAATGAGCAGTTCTTC. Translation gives CSAPRDPVYNEQFF.

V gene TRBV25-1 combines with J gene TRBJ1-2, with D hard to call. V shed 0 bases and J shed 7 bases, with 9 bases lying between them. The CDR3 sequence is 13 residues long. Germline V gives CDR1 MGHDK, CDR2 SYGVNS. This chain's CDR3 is CASSEYQVGGYTF. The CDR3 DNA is TGTGCCAGCAGTGAATATCAGGTCGGTGGCTACACCTTC.

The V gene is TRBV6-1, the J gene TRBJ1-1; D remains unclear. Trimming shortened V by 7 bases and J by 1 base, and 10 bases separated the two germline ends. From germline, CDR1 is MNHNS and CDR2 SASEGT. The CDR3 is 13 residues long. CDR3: CASNNGRNTEAFF. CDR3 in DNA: TGTGCCAGCAACAACGGGAGGAACACTGAAGCTTTCTTT.

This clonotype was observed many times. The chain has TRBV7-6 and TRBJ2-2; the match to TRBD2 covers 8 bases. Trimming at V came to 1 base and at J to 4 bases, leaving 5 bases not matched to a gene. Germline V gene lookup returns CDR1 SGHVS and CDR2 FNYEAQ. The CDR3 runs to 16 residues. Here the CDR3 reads CASSLGSGARTGELFF. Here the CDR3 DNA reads TGTGCCAGCAGCTTAGGTAGCGGGGCCCGCACCGGGGAGCTGTTTTTT.

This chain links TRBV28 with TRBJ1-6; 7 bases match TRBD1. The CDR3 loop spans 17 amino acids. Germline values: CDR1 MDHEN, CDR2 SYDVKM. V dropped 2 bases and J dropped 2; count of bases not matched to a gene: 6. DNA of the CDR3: TGTGCCAGCAGTTTAGGGTCAGGGGGACCCTATAATTCACCCCTCCACTTT. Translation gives CASSLGSGGPYNSPLHF.